This T cell receptor (beta chain) stems from a study of cytomegalovirus exposure and HLA in healthy donors. Whole-study context: Around 85 million unique TCR sequences came from HLA-typed donors in an early release. Overall study findings and caveats: Diagnosis of cytomegalovirus status made by the classifier reportedly showed high specificity and sensitivity.

This clone occurred a few times. Its matching antigen is unknown. The CDR3 spans 14 residues. The V and J ends lost 3 bases and 5 bases, in that order; junction bases with no gene match: 5. Germline lookup yields CDR1 SGHVS and CDR2 FQNEAQ. Primers included in the PCR were 60 Vbeta and 13 Jbeta primers. In the original processing: In a later analysis, the count reached 82 million or so unique TCR beta chains, with 8.5 million to 14 million shared. Sequenced by immunoSEQ multiplex PCR; TCRdb stores in-frame clones only, minus some. V and J calls and clone size are those listed in that table; D and trimming were worked out from the DNA. The sample lists under 150,000 clones; 65% to 75% were seen once.

Material for sequencing was PBMCs. The rearrangement joins TRBV7-8 to TRBJ2-7; TRBD2 matches 9 bases. The source of this sequence is a middle-aged woman in good health and CMV-seropositive. CDR3 DNA sequence: TGTGCCAGCAGCTTGCGGGAGGGCCTTGACGAGCAGTACTTC. It encodes CASSLREGLDEQYF.